The rows below give T cell receptor beta chains drawn from one sample of a study of graft-versus-host responses after intestinal transplantation. TCRdb's table, derived via immunoSEQ multiplex PCR, lists solely in-frame clones and lacks some. The top ten hold roughly 3.5% of the sample, which has roughly 16,000 clones, around 42% seen once. This specimen consisted of alloreactive CD8+ T cells from a mixed lymphocyte reaction culture, obtained before intestinal transplant. The receptor source for this set is a human patient who received an intestinal transplant. Each CDR3 is given with its conserved first and last residue. The D gene is left open where the match is weak. The listing skips clone size in some rows; elsewhere it reads once, few, many or a size class.

CSVLQGTYEQYF	TGCAGCGTTTTACAGGGGACCTACGAGCAGTACTTC	TRBD1	12	TRBV29-1	TRBJ2-7	NA
CASSQGASGSYNEQFF	TGTGCCAGCAGCCAGGGGGCTAGCGGGTCCTACAATGAGCAGTTCTTC	NA	16	TRBV27	TRBJ2-1	NA
CATSRGQRTNEKLFF	TGTGCCACCAGCAGAGGTCAGAGAACTAATGAAAAACTGTTTTTT	NA	15	TRBV15	TRBJ1-4	NA
CASMWGYEQYF	TGTGCCAGCATGTGGGGATACGAGCAGTACTTC	NA	11	TRBV6-5	TRBJ2-7	NA
CASSLGFSSSYEQYF	TGTGCCAGCAGCTTAGGCTTTAGTAGCTCCTACGAGCAGTACTTC	NA	15	TRBV11-3	TRBJ2-7	NA
CASSRDREQYF	TGTGCCAGCAGCCGGGACCGCGAGCAGTACTTC	NA	11	TRBV14	TRBJ2-7	few
CASSVGGRLRGVVAGSHNEQFF	TGTGCCAGCAGTGTGGGTGGGCGCCTGCGTGGTGTTGTAGCGGGATCACACAATGAGCAGTTCTTC	TRBD2	22	TRBV2	TRBJ2-1	NA
CASSFGRAHNEQFF	TGTGCCAGCAGCTTTGGGAGGGCCCACAATGAGCAGTTCTTC	TRBD2	14	TRBV2	TRBJ2-1	few
CASSLSPTGDSNQPQHF	TGTGCCAGCAGTTTATCGCCCACAGGGGATAGCAATCAGCCCCAGCATTTT	TRBD1	17	TRBV27	TRBJ1-5	NA
CATSRWWMELVPRAQYF	TGTGCCACCAGCAGATGGTGGATGGAGCTAGTACCAAGAGCCCAGTACTTC	NA	17	TRBV15	TRBJ2-5	few
CASSPNDRTYNEQFF	TGTGCCAGCTCACCAAACGACAGGACCTACAATGAGCAGTTCTTC	NA	15	TRBV18	TRBJ2-1	few
CASSWTGGGGVTQYF	TGTGCCAGCAGTTGGACAGGGGGCGGTGGAGTGACCCAGTACTTC	TRBD1	15	TRBV28	TRBJ2-5	NA
CASSSLQGTLNTEAFF	TGTGCCAGCAGCTCCCTTCAGGGGACATTGAACACTGAAGCTTTCTTT	NA	16	TRBV5-5	TRBJ1-1	NA
CAIRVGTEAFF	TGTGCCATCAGGGTAGGCACTGAAGCTTTCTTT	NA	11	TRBV27	TRBJ1-1	once
CASTDLLGTGNEQFF	TGTGCCAGCACCGACCTTCTTGGGACAGGGAATGAGCAGTTCTTC	TRBD1	15	TRBV27	TRBJ2-1	NA
CASSYPGTGDYEQYF	TGTGCCAGCAGCTACCCCGGGACAGGCGACTACGAGCAGTACTTC	TRBD1	15	TRBV7-8	TRBJ2-7	NA
CASSQVGLQETQYF	TGCGCCAGCAGCCAAGTGGGACTCCAAGAGACCCAGTACTTC	NA	14	TRBV4-1	TRBJ2-5	NA
CASSYSVGASYEQYF	TGTGCCAGCAGTTACTCGGTGGGAGCGTCCTACGAGCAGTACTTC	NA	15	TRBV6-5	TRBJ2-7	few
CASKTGPATNEKLFF	TGTGCCAGCAAAACAGGGCCTGCAACTAATGAAAAACTGTTTTTT	NA	15	TRBV6-5	TRBJ1-4	medium-sized
CASSRTGETQYF	TGTGCCAGCAGCCGGACGGGGGAGACCCAGTACTTC	NA	12	TRBV7-9	TRBJ2-5	NA
CASSYGAGGPYEQYF	TGTGCCAGCAGTTACGGTGCGGGAGGCCCCTACGAGCAGTACTTC	TRBD2	15	TRBV6-5	TRBJ2-7	NA
CASSQPQGALNGYTF	TGTGCCAGCAGCCAACCCCAGGGGGCCCTTAACGGCTACACCTTC	TRBD1	15	TRBV4-2	TRBJ1-2	few
CASSSRELVTDTQYF	TGTGCCAGCAGCTCTCGGGAGTTGGTAACAGATACGCAGTATTTT	NA	15	TRBV5-6	TRBJ2-3	few
CASSLVVLNEQFF	TGTGCCAGCAGCTTAGTTGTTCTCAATGAGCAGTTCTTC	NA	13	TRBV7-8	TRBJ2-1	few
CASSFSWYGQSANYGYTF	TGTGCCAGCAGCTTCTCGTGGTATGGACAGAGCGCTAACTATGGCTACACCTTC	NA	18	TRBV11-2	TRBJ1-2	NA
CASRGAGSSFSFYEQYF	TGTGCCTCCAGGGGGGCGGGATCCAGTTTTTCCTTCTACGAGCAGTACTTC	NA	17	TRBV21-1	TRBJ2-7	NA
CASSLAGTSGSEQYF	TGTGCCAGCAGCTTAGCCGGGACTAGCGGTTCGGAGCAGTACTTC	TRBD2	15	TRBV11-2	TRBJ2-7	NA
CASIPGQGAQTEAFF	TGTGCCAGTATCCCGGGACAGGGGGCGCAAACTGAAGCTTTCTTT	TRBD1	15	TRBV19	TRBJ1-1	NA
CASSPKGSYGYTF	TGTGCCAGCAGCCCAAAGGGCAGCTATGGCTACACCTTC	NA	13	TRBV11-2	TRBJ1-2	NA
CASSANMEQYF	TGTGCCAGCAGCGCAAATATGGAGCAGTACTTC	NA	11	TRBV7-9	TRBJ2-7	NA
CASRPWVNWIHEQFF	TGTGCCAGCAGACCTTGGGTGAATTGGATTCATGAGCAGTTCTTC	NA	15	TRBV6-7	TRBJ2-1	NA
CASSQVYPTGLARLFDEQYF	TGCGCCAGCAGCCAAGTATACCCCACAGGTTTAGCGAGGCTCTTCGACGAGCAGTACTTC	NA	20	TRBV4-1	TRBJ2-7	few
CASSQDGTSGSVSYEQYF	TGTGCCAGCAGCCAAGATGGGACTAGCGGGAGCGTTAGCTACGAGCAGTACTTC	TRBD2	18	TRBV4-2	TRBJ2-7	NA
CASSPSPGVAVSYEQYF	TGTGCCAGCAGCCCCTCCCCCGGGGTAGCGGTCTCCTACGAGCAGTACTTC	NA	17	TRBV7-9	TRBJ2-7	NA
CASSIRDRGLLETQYF	TGTGCCAGTAGTATAAGGGACAGGGGGTTATTGGAGACCCAGTACTTC	TRBD1	16	TRBV19	TRBJ2-5	NA
CASSPEIGTSEHNEQFF	TGTGCCAGCAGCCCCGAAATTGGGACTAGCGAGCACAATGAGCAGTTCTTC	TRBD2	17	TRBV7-8	TRBJ2-1	NA
CASSHGLAGGGWATQYF	TGTGCCAGCAGCCACGGACTAGCGGGAGGTGGGTGGGCGACCCAGTACTTC	TRBD2	17	TRBV7-7	TRBJ2-5	NA
CASSLEGQGNTEAFF	TGTGCCAGCAGCTTAGAGGGACAGGGGAACACTGAAGCTTTCTTT	TRBD1	15	TRBV7-9	TRBJ1-1	NA
CASSQVLGLAGAPGWDNEQFF	TGTGCCAGCAGCCAAGTTTTGGGACTAGCGGGAGCGCCAGGATGGGACAATGAGCAGTTCTTC	TRBD2	21	TRBV4-2	TRBJ2-1	NA
CASGSTFKGSNQPQHF	TGTGCCAGCGGCTCCACCTTCAAGGGAAGCAATCAGCCCCAGCATTTT	NA	16	TRBV27	TRBJ1-5	few